The 25 T cell receptor beta chains below were found in one sample sequenced in a study of blood T cell repertoires in COVID-19. TCRdb's table, derived via immunoSEQ multiplex PCR, lists solely in-frame clones and lacks some. The repertoire holds fewer than 55,000 clones, with around 90% as singletons. Sequenced input: peripheral blood. The receptor set was obtained from a man aged 45-65 years with active COVID-19.

This clone was seen a handful of times. The chain combines TRBV6-2 or TRBV6-3 with TRBJ2-5; 10 bases fit TRBD2. The CDR3 has 15 amino acids. Germline-derived CDR1 and CDR2 are MNHEY and SVGEGT. Trimming at V came to 2 bases and at J to 5 bases, leaving 5 bases not matched to a gene. The CDR3 spells CASSYGLAAMETQYF. The CDR3 nucleotides read TGTGCCAGCAGTTACGGACTAGCGGCGATGGAGACCCAGTACTTC.

The V call is TRBV19, the J call TRBJ1-5; 8 nucleotides align to TRBD1. Germline V CDR1 and CDR2: LNHDA, SQIVND (reference sequence). V shed 6 bases and J 4 bases; nucleotides not matched to a gene: 14. This CDR3 is built from 17 residues. CDR3 residues: CASRRGPGQGVNQPQHF. The DNA for the CDR3 is TGTGCCAGTAGAAGGGGCCCCGGACAGGGCGTGAATCAGCCCCAGCATTTT.

The J gene is TRBJ1-2, the V gene TRBV13; 11 nucleotides line up with TRBD1. The CDR3 consists of 16 residues. CDR1 PRHDT and CDR2 FYEKMQ come from the germline V gene (reference sequence). After removal of 4 bases from V and 3 bases from J, the junction contained 7 bases not matched to a gene. The CDR3 loop is CASSSGGDRGDYGYTF. DNA of the CDR3: TGTGCCAGCAGCTCAGGCGGGGACAGGGGGGACTATGGCTACACCTTC.

V usage is TRBV6-2 or TRBV6-3 and J usage is TRBJ1-1; D is perhaps TRBD1 (6 bases). Between the trimmed V and J ends, which lost 5 bases and 1 base, there was a span of 11 bases. The CDR3 loop spans 14 amino acids. Germline CDR1 MNHEY, CDR2 SVGEGT. The DNA of the CDR3 is TGTGCCAGCAGTCCGGACAGTTCGAACACTGAAGCTTTCTTT. Protein sequence: CASSPDSSNTEAFF.

The chain recombines TRBV30 with TRBJ2-5; D gene unclear. The V end was cut by 1 base, the J end by 4 bases, with 10 bases between. The CDR3 runs to 13 residues. The germline gives CDR1 GTSNPN, CDR2 SVGIG (reference sequence). This CDR3 reads CAWSGLSIETQYF. Written as DNA, the CDR3 is TGTGCCTGGAGTGGGTTGTCTATAGAGACCCAGTACTTC. The full variable domain, in which reference TRBV30 and TRBJ2-5 provide the parts outside the CDR3, is SQTIHQWPATLVQPVGSPLSLECTVEGTSNPNLYWYRQAAGRGLQLLFYSVGIGQISSEVPQNLSASRPQDRQFILSSKKLLLSDSGFYLCAWSGLSIETQYFGPGTRLLVL.

V usage is TRBV21-1 and J usage is TRBJ2-6; TRBD1, the D gene given by the table, was not confirmed from the DNA. TRBV21-1 is classified as a pseudogene. This CDR3 contains 19 residues. The CDR3: CASEYLGQGQSSGANVLTF. The CDR3 DNA sequence: TGTGCCAGCGAATATCTTGGACAGGGCCAAAGCTCTGGGGCCAACGTCCTGACTTTC.

The V gene is TRBV27, the J gene TRBJ2-7; TRBD1 is a possible D gene (6 bases). V was trimmed by 6 bases and J by 4 bases, leaving 19 bases between them. Germline-derived CDR1 and CDR2 are MNHEY and SMNVEV (reference sequence). This CDR3 spans 15 amino acids. The DNA for the CDR3 is TGTGCCAGCAGACTATCTCCAGGGGAGCGGTACGAGCAGTACGTC. It translates to CASRLSPGERYEQYV.

This clone appeared a single time. The chain recombines TRBV3-1 (or the pseudogene TRBV3-2) with TRBJ1-3, with D maybe TRBD1 (6 bases). The germline V gene has CDR1 LGHDT and CDR2 YNNKEL (reference sequence). Trimming left V 8 bases short and J 8 bases short, with 19 bases between. The CDR3 runs 14 residues. The CDR3 nucleotides are TGTGCCAGCCACAAATCAGGGGACGGTTACACCATATATTTT. Its translation: CASHKSGDGYTIYF.

The genes are TRBV11-2 and TRBJ2-1, with TRBD2 as a possible D gene (6 bases). Trimming cost V 6 bases and J 7 bases, with 19 bases left between them. Per the germline V gene, CDR1 is SGHAT and CDR2 is FQNNGV. This CDR3 has 15 residues. The CDR3 bases are TGTGCCAGCAGAGCTTTTCGACGGAGGGTGAATGAGCAGTTCTTC. Translating it yields CASRAFRRRVNEQFF.

This clone was observed a few times. V and J are TRBV12-3 or TRBV12-4 and TRBJ1-4, with TRBD1 matching 7 bases. This CDR3 is built from 13 residues. J was trimmed by 10 bases and V by 7 bases; bases with no gene match: 9. In DNA, the CDR3 is TGTGCCAGCACCCAACAGGGGACGAGAAAACTGTTTTTT. It codes for CASTQQGTRKLFF.

Only one count was recorded for this clone. The rearrangement joins TRBV19 to TRBJ2-6, with D perhaps matching TRBD2 (6 bases). The germline V gene has CDR1 LNHDA and CDR2 SQIVND (reference sequence). This CDR3 contains 16 residues. Trimming shortened V by 2 bases and J by 2 bases, and 10 bases separated the two germline ends. CDR3 sequence: CASSIQGGTGANVLTF. As DNA, the CDR3 is TGTGCCAGTAGTATACAGGGAGGAACTGGGGCCAACGTCCTGACTTTC.

This clone occurred a few times. V usage is TRBV5-5 and J usage is TRBJ2-7; 7 nucleotides match TRBD1. Looked up from germline, CDR1 is SGHKS and CDR2 is YYEKEE (reference sequence). CDR3 size: 16 residues. Trimming cost V 4 bases and J 0 bases; bases outside gene matches: 10. The CDR3, as DNA: TGTGCCAGCAGCACTACACAGGGGATCCCCTCCTACGAGCAGTACGTC. Residues: CASSTTQGIPSYEQYV.

The V gene is TRBV5-6, the J gene TRBJ1-1; D may be TRBD1 (6 bases). Trimming shortened V by 4 bases and J by 7 bases, and 14 bases separated the two germline ends. The germline CDR1 and CDR2 sequences are SGHDT and YYEEEE. This CDR3 spans 13 amino acids. The CDR3 nucleotides read TGTGCCAGCAGCCCCATACCGGACAGTGAAGCTTTCTTT. This codes for CASSPIPDSEAFF.

This chain joins TRBV28 and TRBJ1-2, with D possibly TRBD1 on 6 matching bases. The CDR3 sequence is 15 residues long. Germline V lookup: CDR1 MDHEN, CDR2 SYDVKM. The ends were cut back, 7 bases at V and 2 bases at J, with 17 bases in the middle. The CDR3 sequence is CASTQSGVGNYGYTF. The CDR3 region has the DNA TGTGCCAGCACCCAATCAGGGGTTGGGAACTATGGCTACACCTTC.

This clone was detected a few times. V and J are TRBV28 and TRBJ1-6, with unresolved D. CDR3 length: 12 amino acids. With 5 bases removed from V and 6 bases from J, the gap between germline ends came to 5 bases. Germline V lookup: CDR1 MDHEN, CDR2 SYDVKM. The CDR3: CASSGLNSPLHF. The CDR3 nucleotides read TGTGCCAGCAGTGGACTTAATTCACCCCTCCACTTT. The full variable domain, with the rest looked up from reference TRBV28 and TRBJ1-6, is DVKVTQSSRYLVKRTGEKVFLECVQDMDHENMFWYRQDPGLGLRLIYFSYDVKMKEKGDIPEGYSVSREKKERFSLILESASTNQTSMYLCASSGLNSPLHFGNGTRLTVT.

This chain connects TRBV5-1 to TRBJ2-1; perhaps TRBD1 as D (5 bases). Germline values: CDR1 SGHRS, CDR2 YFSETQ. V lost 4 bases to trimming and J lost 9 bases, with 14 bases between them. This CDR3 comprises 13 residues. The CDR3 reads CASSLRQYAEQFF. The CDR3 DNA is TGCGCCAGCAGCCTCCGACAGTACGCTGAGCAGTTCTTC.

The chain combines TRBV6-1 with TRBJ1-5, with D hard to call. This CDR3 has 12 residues. Trimming pared 3 bases from V and 4 bases from J, leaving 4 bases between. The germline V gene has CDR1 MNHNS and CDR2 SASEGT. CDR3 loop: CASSERNQPQHF. The CDR3 coding sequence is TGTGCCAGCAGTGAGCGGAATCAGCCCCAGCATTTT.

The J gene is TRBJ1-1, the V gene TRBV2; 9 bases map to TRBD1. This CDR3 region has 15 residues. With V trimmed by 6 bases and J by 3 bases, 8 bases remained unmatched. Germline CDR1 and CDR2: SNHLY and FYNNEI. The CDR3 is CASSPPGQGYTEAFF. The CDR3 nucleotides are TGTGCCAGCAGCCCGCCGGGACAGGGATACACTGAAGCTTTCTTT.

In nucleotides, the CDR3 is TGTGCCAGCAGCTTGGCCGCCGGGGTAGAAGAGACCCAGTACTTC. Protein product: CASSLAAGVEETQYF. The chain joins TRBV5-4 to TRBJ2-5, with TRBD2 as a possible D gene (5 bases). CDR1 SGHNT and CDR2 YYREEE come from the germline V gene (reference sequence). The CDR3 runs 15 residues. Trimming pared 0 bases from V and 3 bases from J, leaving 12 bases between.

The rearrangement joins TRBV5-1 to TRBJ2-1, with D hard to call. Germline V gene lookup returns CDR1 SGHRS and CDR2 YFSETQ. The V end lost 0 bases, the J end lost 8 bases, and 9 bases lay between the germline ends. This CDR3 has 13 amino acids. Here the CDR3 DNA reads TGCGCCAGCAGCTTGGTAGTGGTCGATGAGCAGTTCTTC. It translates to CASSLVVVDEQFF.

V is TRBV3-1 (or the pseudogene TRBV3-2) and J is TRBJ2-1, with a tentative D call TRBD1 (5 bases). With 0 bases removed from V and 8 bases from J, the gap between germline ends came to 8 bases. There are 13 residues in the CDR3. The germline V gene has CDR1 LGHDT and CDR2 YNNKEL (reference sequence). This chain's CDR3 is CASSQDRGHEQFF. The CDR3 coding sequence is TGTGCCAGCAGCCAAGATAGGGGCCATGAGCAGTTCTTC.

The chain carries TRBV5-1 and TRBJ2-2; D might be TRBD1 (5 bases). V dropped 3 bases and J dropped 3 bases, with 9 bases sitting between them. The CDR3 loop spans 14 amino acids. In germline, CDR1 is SGHRS, CDR2 YFSETQ. This CDR3 is CASSSQGDTGELFF. In DNA, the CDR3 is TGCGCCAGCAGCTCGCAGGGTGACACCGGGGAGCTGTTTTTT.

CDR3 DNA: TGTGCCAGCAGCTTAGGGGCAGGTGAAAAACTGTTTTTT. Its translation: CASSLGAGEKLFF. The rearrangement joins TRBV5-6 to TRBJ1-4; maybe TRBD1 (5 bases). Trimming left V 2 bases short and J 7 bases short, with 9 bases between. The germline gives CDR1 SGHDT, CDR2 YYEEEE. The CDR3 length is 13 residues.

This rearrangement joins TRBV11-2 to TRBJ2-7; D is possibly TRBD1 (5 bases). Germline loops: CDR1 SGHAT, CDR2 FQNNGV. V lost 1 base to trimming and J lost 7 bases, with 17 bases between them. The CDR3 totals 15 residues. The CDR3 reads CASSLGTKGVEEQYF. CDR3 sequence (DNA): TGTGCCAGCAGCTTAGGGACGAAAGGGGTGGAAGAGCAGTACTTC.

Sample share makes this clone medium-sized. This chain joins TRBV15 and TRBJ1-6; 7 bases are shared with TRBD1. The CDR3 is 14 amino acids. The germline V gene has CDR1 LNHNV and CDR2 YYDKDF (reference sequence). Germline trimming cut 4 bases from V and 6 bases from J; bases unmatched to any gene: 3. DNA of the CDR3: TGTGCCACCAGCACGAGACAGGGTAATTCACCCCTCCACTTT. This encodes CATSTRQGNSPLHF.